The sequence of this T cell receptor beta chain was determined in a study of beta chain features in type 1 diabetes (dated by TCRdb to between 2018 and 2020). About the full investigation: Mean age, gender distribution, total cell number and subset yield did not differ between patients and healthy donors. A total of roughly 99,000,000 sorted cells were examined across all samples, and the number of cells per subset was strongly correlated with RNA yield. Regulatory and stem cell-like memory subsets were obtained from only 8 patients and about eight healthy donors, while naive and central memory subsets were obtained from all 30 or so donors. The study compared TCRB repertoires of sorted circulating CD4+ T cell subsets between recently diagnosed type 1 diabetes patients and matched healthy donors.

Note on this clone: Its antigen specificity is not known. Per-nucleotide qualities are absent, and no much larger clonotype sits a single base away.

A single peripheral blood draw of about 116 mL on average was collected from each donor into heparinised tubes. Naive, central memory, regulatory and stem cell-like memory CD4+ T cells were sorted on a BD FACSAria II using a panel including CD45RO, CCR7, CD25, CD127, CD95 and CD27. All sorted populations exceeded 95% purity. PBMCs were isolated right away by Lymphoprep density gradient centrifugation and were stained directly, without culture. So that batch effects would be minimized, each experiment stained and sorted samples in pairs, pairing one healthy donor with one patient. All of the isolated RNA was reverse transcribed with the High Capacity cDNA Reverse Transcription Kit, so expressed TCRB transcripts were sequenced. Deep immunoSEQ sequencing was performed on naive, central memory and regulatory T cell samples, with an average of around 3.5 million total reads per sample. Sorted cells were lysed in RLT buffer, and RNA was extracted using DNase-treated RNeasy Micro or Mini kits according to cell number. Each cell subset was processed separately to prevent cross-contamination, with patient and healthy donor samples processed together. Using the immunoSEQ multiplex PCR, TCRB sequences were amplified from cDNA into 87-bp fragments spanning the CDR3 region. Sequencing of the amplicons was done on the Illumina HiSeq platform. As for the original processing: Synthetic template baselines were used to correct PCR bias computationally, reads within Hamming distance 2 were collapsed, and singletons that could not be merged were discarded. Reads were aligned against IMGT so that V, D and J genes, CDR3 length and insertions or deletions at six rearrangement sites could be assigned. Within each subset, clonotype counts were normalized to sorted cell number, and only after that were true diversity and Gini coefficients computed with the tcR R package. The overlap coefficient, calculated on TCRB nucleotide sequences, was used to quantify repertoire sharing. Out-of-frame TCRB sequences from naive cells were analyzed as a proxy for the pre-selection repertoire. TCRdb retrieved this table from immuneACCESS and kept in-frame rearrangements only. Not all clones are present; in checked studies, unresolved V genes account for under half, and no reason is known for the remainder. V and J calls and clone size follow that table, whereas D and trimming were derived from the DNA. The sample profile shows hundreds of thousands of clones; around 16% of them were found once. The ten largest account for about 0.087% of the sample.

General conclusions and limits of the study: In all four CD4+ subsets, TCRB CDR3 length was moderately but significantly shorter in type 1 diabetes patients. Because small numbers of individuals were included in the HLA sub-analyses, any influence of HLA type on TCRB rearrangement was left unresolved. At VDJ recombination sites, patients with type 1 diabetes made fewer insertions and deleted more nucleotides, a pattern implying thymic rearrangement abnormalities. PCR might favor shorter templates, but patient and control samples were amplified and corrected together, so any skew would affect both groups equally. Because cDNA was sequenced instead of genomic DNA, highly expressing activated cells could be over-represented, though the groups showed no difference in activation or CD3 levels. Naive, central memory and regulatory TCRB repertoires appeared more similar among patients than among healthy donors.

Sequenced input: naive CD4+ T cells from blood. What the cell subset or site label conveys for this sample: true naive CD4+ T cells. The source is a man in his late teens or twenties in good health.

Here is the DNA: TGTGCCAGCAGCGTAGTTCAGGATCAAGATACGCAGTATTTT. Its coded protein is CASSVVQDQDTQYF. Rearrangement joined TRBV9 to TRBJ2-3; no D segment can be confidently identified. Based on the germline V gene, the CDR1 and CDR2 sequences are SGDLS and YYNGEE. V is shortened by 0 bases, J by 5 bases, and the region joining them spans 10 bases. The CDR3 holds 14 amino acids from the cysteine to the phenylalanine. The kept DNA is CDR3 alone, 42 bases in frame from the first base.